Following are 23 T cell receptor beta chains from one sample sequenced in a study of CD8+CD57+ T cells in acquired aplastic anemia. Both TCR beta VDJ combination and CDR3 sequence profiling were carried out. Genomic DNA was the template for this profiling. TCRdb used MiXCR to reprocess the reads, holding one entry per CDR3 protein. The sample shows roughly 61,000 distinct CDR3 sequences, around 60% of them seen only once. Sequencing involved patients with CD8+CD57+ cell expansion previously shown by flow cytometry. The sample comprised sorted CD4+, CD8+, or CD8+CD57+ T cells (not recorded which) from PBMCs. The receptors were sampled from a human donor with aplastic anemia.

This rearrangement joins TRBV19 to TRBJ2-3; no clear D gene. Germline lookup yields CDR1 LNHDA and CDR2 SQIVND (reference sequence). The CDR3 contains 14 residues. Trimming cost V 8 bases and J 0 bases, with 12 bases left between them. Here the CDR3 reads CASEEPLSTDTQYF. CDR3 in DNA: TGTGCCAGTGAAGAGCCGCTAAGCACAGATACGCAGTATTTT.

This clonotype was counted ten times or more. This chain joins TRBV3-1 and TRBJ2-1; D gene ambiguous. The CDR3 has 15 amino acids. CDR1 LGHDT and CDR2 YNNKEL come from the germline V gene (reference sequence). Trimming removed 3 bases at V and 5 bases at J, with 14 bases between. The CDR3 nucleotides are TGTGCCAGCAGCCAGGGCTGGAGTTCCGACAATGAGCAGTTCTTC. This translates into CASSQGWSSDNEQFF.

In nucleotides, the CDR3 is TGCAGTGCTCCCGGGAGGACCCGGTACAATGAGCAGTTCTTC. Translating it yields CSAPGRTRYNEQFF. V is TRBV20-1 and J is TRBJ2-1, with 7 bases fitting TRBD2. The CDR3 covers 14 residues. V dropped 5 bases and J dropped 4; count of bases not matched to a gene: 8. Germline-derived CDR1 and CDR2 are DFQATT and SNEGSKA (reference sequence).

The chain uses TRBV10-3 and TRBJ2-5; 9 bases align to TRBD1. The J call may be in error: the DNA end matches TRBJ2-7 better. Germline V gives CDR1 ENHRY, CDR2 SYGVKD. The CDR3 loop spans 15 amino acids. CDR3 protein: CATQSLRTGAYEQYF. In DNA form, the CDR3 reads TGTGCCACCCAGAGTCTAAGGACAGGGGCTTACGAGCAGTACTTC.

The V gene is TRBV4-2, the J gene TRBJ1-5; possible D gene TRBD1, 5 bases. The V end lost 4 bases, the J end lost 2 bases, and 15 bases lay between the germline ends. Germline CDR1 and CDR2: LGHNA and YNFKEQ. The CDR3 contains 16 residues. The CDR3 sequence is CASSPHPQGGNQPQHF. In DNA form, the CDR3 reads TGTGCCAGCAGCCCCCATCCGCAGGGTGGCAATCAGCCCCAGCATTTT.

This clonotype was detected only a few times. The chain combines TRBV20-1 with TRBJ1-6; a possible D gene is TRBD1 (5 bases). With 3 bases removed from V and 9 bases from J, the gap between germline ends came to 15 bases. Germline values: CDR1 DFQATT, CDR2 SNEGSKA (reference sequence). The CDR3 totals 14 residues. The chain's CDR3 is CSASVVDRGSPLHF. The CDR3 coding sequence is TGCAGTGCTAGTGTTGTCGATAGGGGTTCACCCCTCCACTTT.

V gene TRBV10-3 combines with J gene TRBJ1-5; D possibly corresponds to TRBD1 (6 bases). The CDR3 sequence is 14 residues long. Germline loops: CDR1 ENHRY, CDR2 SYGVKD. Trimming cost V 5 bases and J 7 bases, with 15 bases left between them. The CDR3 loop is CAISPTGPQQPQHF. The CDR3 DNA sequence: TGTGCCATCAGTCCTACAGGGCCGCAACAGCCCCAGCATTTT.

By frequency in the sample, this clonotype is medium-sized. The CDR3 coding sequence is TGTGCCAGCAGCCCTGATTATACGCAGTATTTT. Translating gives CASSPDYTQYF. The J gene is TRBJ2-3, the V gene TRBV7-9; D uncertain. Germline-derived CDR1 and CDR2 are SEHNR and FQNEAQ (reference sequence). The germline V and J ends were trimmed by 5 bases and 7 bases, with 7 bases remaining between them. The CDR3 is made up of 11 amino acids.

This clonotype was seen a few times. The junction does not match germline at one end; this may be a read error. This chain links TRBV7-7 with TRBJ2-5; D gene uncertain. Germline loops: CDR1 SSHAT, CDR2 FNYEAQ (reference sequence). The CDR3 has 13 residues. The CDR3 loop reads CASSLVLQETQYF. CDR3 coding DNA: TGTGCTAGCAGCTTAGTCCTCCAAGAGACCCAGTACTTC.

This chain connects TRBV7-2 to TRBJ2-3; no clear D gene. Germline V gene data show CDR1 as SGHTA and CDR2 as FQGNSA. V shed 4 bases and J shed 1 base, with 6 bases lying between them. The CDR3 contains 13 residues. CDR3 DNA sequence: TGTGCCAGCAGCTCCGGACGCACAGATACGCAGTATTTT. The encoded protein is CASSSGRTDTQYF.

This clonotype showed up many times. This may be a read error: a much more frequent sequence differs by one nucleotide. The chain joins TRBV24-1 to TRBJ1-2; D remains ambiguous. The CDR3 is 13 amino acids. The V end lost 0 bases, the J end lost 8 bases, and 9 bases lay between the germline ends. Germline assignment: CDR1 KGHDR and CDR2 SFDVKD. In DNA form, the CDR3 reads TGTGCCACCAGTGATTTGGAGACCAGCGGCTACACCTTC. This codes for CATSDLETSGYTF.

J is TRBJ1-1 and V is TRBV20-1; weak D call: TRBD1 (6 bases). Germline-derived CDR1 and CDR2 are DFQATT and SNEGSKA (reference sequence). V gave up 5 bases and J gave up 0 bases, with 13 bases separating them. The CDR3 extends over 14 amino acids. The DNA for the CDR3 is TGCAGTGCTGGGGGGGGGCACATGAACACTGAAGCTTTCTTT. Translating it yields CSAGGGHMNTEAFF.

The chain couples TRBV27 to TRBJ2-5; TRBD2 agrees at 9 bases. The CDR3 runs 16 residues. Germline loops: CDR1 MNHEY, CDR2 SMNVEV (reference sequence). The V and J ends lost 6 bases and 1 base, in that order; junction bases with no gene match: 9. CDR3 region: CASRGQSGGIQETQYF. The CDR3, as DNA: TGTGCCAGCAGGGGACAGAGCGGGGGGATCCAAGAGACCCAGTACTTC.

The chain couples TRBV5-4 to TRBJ1-2, with D perhaps matching TRBD1 (6 bases). V lost 0 bases, J lost 3 bases, and 9 bases lay in between. Germline V gene sequence: CDR1 SGHNT, CDR2 YYREEE (reference sequence). The CDR3 sequence is 14 residues long. As DNA, the CDR3 is TGTGCCAGCAGCTTGGCAGCAGGGGACTATGGCTACACCTTC. This encodes CASSLAAGDYGYTF.

The genes are TRBV29-1 and TRBJ2-5; 10 bases map to TRBD1. The junction had 3 bases not matched to a gene; V was cut back by 7 bases and J by 4 bases. The germline V gene encodes CDR1 SQVTM and CDR2 ANQGSEA. The CDR3 extends over 12 amino acids. CDR3 bases: TGCAGCGCAGACAGGGGGCGAGAGACCCAGTACTTC. Encoded protein: CSADRGRETQYF.

The V call is TRBV5-5, the J call TRBJ2-5; TRBD1 might be the D (5 bases). The CDR3 is 14 amino acids. V was pared by 6 bases and J by 2 bases, with 14 bases between. Germline assignment: CDR1 SGHKS and CDR2 YYEKEE (reference sequence). CDR3: CASKASRAQETQYF. CDR3 sequence (DNA): TGTGCCAGCAAAGCGTCCAGGGCTCAAGAGACCCAGTACTTC.

The chain joins TRBV19 to TRBJ2-2; D gene ambiguous. Germline CDR1 and CDR2: LNHDA and SQIVND (reference sequence). There are 13 residues in the CDR3. Trimming stripped 5 bases from V and 6 bases from J, with 10 bases between. In nucleotides, the CDR3 is TGTGCCAGTAGTCCTCCCTGGGCCGGGGAGCTGTTTTTT. Translated: CASSPPWAGELFF.

This clonotype was counted only a few times. The rearrangement uses TRBV29-1 and TRBJ1-2; 10 bases match TRBD1. The CDR3 length is 16 residues. The junction had 14 bases not matched to a gene; V was cut back by 6 bases and J by 4 bases. Germline V gene lookup returns CDR1 SQVTM and CDR2 ANQGSEA. Written as DNA, the CDR3 is TGCAGCGTCCAAGGACAGGGGGGAGAGGGGATCTATGGCTACACCTTC. Translation gives CSVQGQGGEGIYGYTF.

This chain connects TRBV20-1 to TRBJ2-1; no clear D gene. The CDR3 runs 16 residues. V was pared by 3 bases and J by 3 bases, with 18 bases between. The germline gives CDR1 DFQATT, CDR2 SNEGSKA (reference sequence). The chain's CDR3 is CSASLGSEWVYNEQFF. CDR3 nucleotide sequence: TGCAGTGCTAGTCTGGGAAGTGAGTGGGTCTACAATGAGCAGTTCTTC.

V and J are TRBV28 and TRBJ1-5; 7 nucleotides agree with TRBD1. J was trimmed by 11 bases and V by 1 base; bases with no gene match: 8. Germline CDR1 MDHEN, CDR2 SYDVKM. There are 14 residues in the CDR3. The CDR3 region is CASSLSMGRGTQHF. CDR3 coding DNA: TGTGCCAGCAGTTTATCAATGGGCAGGGGGACCCAGCATTTT.

The J gene is TRBJ2-3, the V gene TRBV29-1; D remains unclear. Trimming removed 4 bases from V and 0 bases from J, with 11 bases in between. The CDR3 extends over 14 amino acids. The germline gives CDR1 SQVTM, CDR2 ANQGSEA. CDR3: CSVGFRISTDTQYF. As DNA, the CDR3 is TGCAGCGTTGGATTCAGAATAAGCACAGATACGCAGTATTTT.

This clonotype came up many times. The chain links TRBV13 to TRBJ2-1; the D is unclear. CDR3 length: 10 amino acids. The V end was cut by 5 bases, the J end by 5 bases, with 1 base between. The germline gives CDR1 PRHDT, CDR2 FYEKMQ (reference sequence). CDR3 DNA: TGTGCCAGCAGCCACAATGAGCAGTTCTTC. It is translated as CASSHNEQFF. The variable domain in full, with the rest retrieved from reference TRBV13 and TRBJ2-1, is AAGVIQSPRHLIKEKRETATLKCYPIPRHDTVYWYQQGPGQDPQFLISFYEKMQSDKGSIPDRFSAQQFSDYHSELNMSSLELGDSALYFCASSHNEQFFGPGTRLTVL.

The sample holds many counts of this clonotype. V is TRBV11-2 and J is TRBJ2-2; unclear D gene. Germline V gene sequence: CDR1 SGHAT, CDR2 FQNNGV. V was pared by 1 base and J by 6 bases, with 3 bases between. The CDR3 contains 12 residues. In DNA, the CDR3 is TGTGCCAGCAGCTTAGGGGCCGGGGAGCTGTTTTTT. It specifies CASSLGAGELFF.